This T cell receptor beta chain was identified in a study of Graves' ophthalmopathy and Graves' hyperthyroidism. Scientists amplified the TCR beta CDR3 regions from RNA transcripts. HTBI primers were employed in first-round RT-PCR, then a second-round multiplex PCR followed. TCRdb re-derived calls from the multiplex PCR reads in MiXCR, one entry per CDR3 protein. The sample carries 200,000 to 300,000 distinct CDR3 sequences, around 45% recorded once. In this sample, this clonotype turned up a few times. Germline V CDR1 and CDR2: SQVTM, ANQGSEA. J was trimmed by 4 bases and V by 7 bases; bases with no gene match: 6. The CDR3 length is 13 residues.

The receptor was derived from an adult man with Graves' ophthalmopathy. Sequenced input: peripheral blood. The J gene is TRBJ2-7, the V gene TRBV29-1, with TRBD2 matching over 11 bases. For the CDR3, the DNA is TGCAGCGCACTAGCGGGAGAAAGATACGAGCAGTACTTC. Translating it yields CSALAGERYEQYF.